This T cell receptor beta chain is drawn from a study of CD8 T cells in ankylosing spondylitis. Findings and limits, study-wide: Certain motif variants had earlier been reported in reactive arthritis synovial fluid and blood.

Germline lookup yields CDR1 SNHLY and CDR2 FYNNEI. This CDR3 is built from 12 residues. V was clipped by 7 bases and J by 7 bases, with 14 bases between them. This clonotype was seen many times. The antigen is unknown. Quantitative molecular-barcoded 5'-RACE generated the TCR beta libraries. One entry per CDR3 protein results from TCRdb running MiXCR on the 5' RACE reads. The table has some 140,000 distinct CDR3 sequences, 7.3% seen once; the top ten hold under 15%. The chain couples TRBV2 to TRBJ2-7; no definite D call. The clonotype originates from a female donor with ankylosing spondylitis or in good health (not recorded which). Sequencing was done on a sample of blood, either unsorted or a sorted T cell fraction (not recorded which). The CDR3 here is CASIEPPWEQYF. In DNA, the CDR3 is TGTGCCAGCATCGAGCCCCCTTGGGAGCAGTACTTC. Variable domain in full (rest from reference TRBV2 and TRBJ2-7): EPEVTQTPSHQVTQMGQEVILRCVPISNHLYFYWYRQILGQKVEFLVSFYNNEISEKSEIFDDQFSVERPDGSNFTLKIRSTKLEDSAMYFCASIEPPWEQYFGPGTRLTVT.